The 31 T cell receptor beta chains in this list originate from one sample, sequenced in a study of blood T cells in healthy people across ages. Together with a sample-barcoded 5' primer, a J-beta primer mix was included in a second PCR lasting about 7 to 11 cycles. TCRdb passed the 5' RACE reads through MiXCR, listing each CDR3 protein once. The sample has about a million distinct CDR3 sequences; more than 30% are singletons. Specimen: blood. Receptors originate from a man aged 18-30 years in good health.

DNA of the CDR3: TGTGCCAGCAGCATTAGCGACTCCTACAATGAGCAGTACTTC. As protein: CASSISDSYNEQYF. The chain is built from TRBV7-2 and TRBJ2-7; D is possibly TRBD2 (5 bases). This CDR3 has 14 residues. CDR1 is SGHTA and CDR2 is FQGNSA in the germline V gene. V was clipped by 5 bases and J by 7 bases, with 18 bases between them.

The chain combines TRBV7-6 with TRBJ2-3; possibly TRBD1 for D (6 bases). Germline lookup yields CDR1 SGHVS and CDR2 FNYEAQ. V shed 2 bases and J shed 2 bases, with 20 bases lying between them. The CDR3 consists of 18 residues. DNA of the CDR3: TGTGCCAGCAGCTTAATGGGGGCCATGGGATTTATCACAGATACGCAGTATTTT. Protein sequence: CASSLMGAMGFITDTQYF.

The V call is TRBV4-3, the J call TRBJ1-2; 10 positions agree with TRBD1. Germline V CDR1 and CDR2: LGHNA, YSLEER. The J segment lost 8 bases and the V segment lost 1 base, leaving 7 bases of the junction unmatched. The CDR3 has 15 amino acids. The CDR3 DNA reads as TGCGCCAGCAGCCAAGGGACAGGGGGGTTTACGGGCTACACCTTC. The encoded protein is CASSQGTGGFTGYTF.

J is TRBJ1-1 and V is TRBV30; 10 bases are shared with TRBD1. CDR3 length equals 16 residues. Losses at the gene ends were 5 bases for V and 5 bases for J; bases not matched to a gene: 14. Germline V CDR1 and CDR2: GTSNPN, SVGIG (reference sequence). The CDR3 sequence is CAWLTRDRGWKTEAFF. Written as DNA, the CDR3 is TGTGCCTGGCTTACCCGGGACAGGGGATGGAAAACTGAAGCTTTCTTT.

The V and J genes are TRBV7-2 and TRBJ1-6; TRBD1 agrees at 7 bases. Germline V CDR1 and CDR2: SGHTA, FQGNSA. The CDR3 is made up of 15 amino acids. V gave up 3 bases and J gave up 7 bases; unmatched junction bases: 6. The CDR3 bases are TGTGCCAGCAGCTTCGGACAGGCTGGAAATTCACCCCTCCACTTT. It specifies CASSFGQAGNSPLHF.

On this clonotype: A read error is possible here, since a much larger clone lies one base away. The CDR3 DNA follows: TGCAGTGCTCGTACTTCGGATGAGCAGTACTTC. Its protein product is CSARTSDEQYF. J is TRBJ2-5 and V is TRBV20-1; D uncertain. The CDR3 spans 11 residues. Trimming took 5 bases from V and 11 from J, leaving 15 bases between them. Germline V CDR1 and CDR2: DFQATT, SNEGSKA (reference sequence).

Concerning this clonotype itself: A much larger clone lies one base from this, so it may be a read error. The chain is built from TRBV29-1 and TRBJ2-7; D may be TRBD1 (6 bases). The CDR3 is 16 residues long. V lost 0 bases, J lost 7 bases, and 22 bases lay in between. Looked up from germline, CDR1 is SQVTM and CDR2 is ANQGSEA. The CDR3 region is CSVEDLTQGNNNEQYF. In nucleotides, the CDR3 is TGCAGCGTTGAAGATCTTACGCAGGGGAACAACAATGAGCAGTACTTC.

The chain uses TRBV9 and TRBJ2-3; possible D gene TRBD1, 6 bases. Trimming shortened V by 4 bases and J by 6 bases, and 18 bases separated the two germline ends. CDR3 size: 15 residues. CDR1 SGDLS and CDR2 YYNGEE come from the germline V gene. The CDR3 DNA reads as TGTGCCAGCAGCCCACCGGCTTCCCAGGGGGATACGCAGTATTTT. Translation: CASSPPASQGDTQYF.

This clonotype was counted between two and nine times. The rearrangement uses TRBV3-1 and TRBJ2-1, with a tentative D call TRBD1 (6 bases). The V end was cut by 3 bases, the J end by 0 bases, with 21 bases between. Germline assignment: CDR1 LGHDT and CDR2 YNNKEL (reference sequence). The CDR3 extends over 19 amino acids. CDR3 amino acids: CASSHLGGYQGSSYNEQFF. CDR3 bases: TGTGCCAGCAGCCACCTTGGGGGTTATCAGGGGAGCTCCTACAATGAGCAGTTCTTC.

The chain combines TRBV9 with TRBJ2-1, with 9 bases lining up with TRBD2. This CDR3 contains 15 residues. Germline trimming cut 0 bases from V and 8 bases from J; bases unmatched to any gene: 6. CDR1 is SGDLS, CDR2 YYNGEE, per germline. The CDR3 sequence: CASSVAGSGGYEQFF. Written as DNA, the CDR3 is TGTGCCAGCAGCGTAGCCGGTAGCGGGGGATATGAGCAGTTCTTC.

The V gene is TRBV6-2 or TRBV6-3, the J gene TRBJ2-1, with D tentatively TRBD1 or TRBD2 (6 bases each). The CDR3 covers 15 residues. The germline V gene encodes CDR1 MNHEY and CDR2 SVGEGT. V lost 0 bases, J lost 4 bases, and 10 bases lay in between. This chain's CDR3 is CASSYSEGEYNEQFF. Written as DNA, the CDR3 is TGTGCCAGCAGTTACTCGGAGGGGGAGTACAATGAGCAGTTCTTC.

V is TRBV4-3 and J is TRBJ1-2; 10 bases map to TRBD1. V lost 0 bases, J lost 4 bases, and 11 bases stayed unmatched. Per germline, CDR1 LGHNA and CDR2 YSLEER. The CDR3 consists of 18 residues. The CDR3 reads CASSQEALRDRGLYGYTF. DNA for the CDR3: TGCGCCAGCAGCCAAGAGGCGTTAAGGGACAGGGGCCTCTATGGCTACACCTTC.

The table lists this clonotype with a few counts. The chain carries TRBV5-1 and TRBJ1-2, with D perhaps TRBD1 (5 bases). Trimming cost V 1 base and J 4 bases, with 14 bases left between them. Germline V gene lookup returns CDR1 SGHRS and CDR2 YFSETQ. The CDR3 sequence is 15 residues long. CDR3 loop: CASSLTDNSPYGYTF. CDR3 nucleotides: TGCGCCAGCAGCTTGACGGACAATAGCCCCTATGGCTACACCTTC.

In its sample, this clonotype was seen a few times. The V gene is TRBV7-9, the J gene TRBJ1-2; unclear D gene. Trimming removed 5 bases from V and 4 bases from J, with 14 bases in between. The germline CDR1 and CDR2 sequences are SEHNR and FQNEAQ (reference sequence). This CDR3 has 14 amino acids. CDR3 DNA sequence: TGTGCCAGCAGCCCCCACGGCAGAGCCTATGGCTACACCTTC. Protein product: CASSPHGRAYGYTF.

V gene TRBV5-5 combines with J gene TRBJ2-3; no reliable D call. The CDR3 spans 14 residues. V lost 0 bases to trimming and J lost 5 bases, with 10 bases between them. Per germline, CDR1 SGHKS and CDR2 YYEKEE (reference sequence). In DNA form, the CDR3 reads TGTGCCAGCAGCTTGGGTGGTACCATAGATACGCAGTATTTT. It is translated as CASSLGGTIDTQYF.

The V gene is TRBV13, the J gene TRBJ2-5, with 9 bases matching TRBD1. The DNA end lines up better with TRBJ2-7; the J call may be wrong. Per germline, CDR1 PRHDT and CDR2 FYEKMQ (reference sequence). This CDR3 comprises 15 residues. CDR3 coding DNA: TGTGCCAGCAGCGTTACCGGGACAGGGTTCCACGAGCAGTACTTC. Protein sequence: CASSVTGTGFHEQYF.

The chain recombines TRBV2 with TRBJ1-2; no definite D call. Germline V gene data show CDR1 as SNHLY and CDR2 as FYNNEI. V shed 2 bases and J shed 2 bases, with 9 bases lying between them. This CDR3 region has 14 residues. This CDR3 is CASSERGRNYGYTF. The DNA of the CDR3 is TGTGCCAGCAGTGAACGAGGGAGGAACTATGGCTACACCTTC.

This clonotype came up many times. This chain joins TRBV7-3 and TRBJ1-2; D ambiguous. Germline values: CDR1 SGHTA, CDR2 FQGTGA. V was clipped by 8 bases and J by 0 bases, with 10 bases between them. This CDR3 is built from 13 residues. This CDR3 is CASSSSPNYGYTF. The CDR3 DNA reads TGTGCCAGCTCCAGTTCCCCTAACTATGGCTACACCTTC.

The chain uses TRBV28 and TRBJ2-3, with 10 bases fitting TRBD1. Unmatched junction bases numbered 14, after V lost 4 bases and J lost 4 bases. Germline CDR1 reads MDHEN; CDR2 reads SYDVKM. This CDR3 is built from 18 residues. The CDR3 protein is CASSSNSYDRGLADTQYF. DNA for the CDR3: TGTGCCAGCAGTTCTAATAGTTATGACAGGGGGCTCGCAGATACGCAGTATTTT.

The chain combines TRBV7-9 with TRBJ2-1, with D perhaps assigned TRBD1 or TRBD2 (5 bases each). The germline gives CDR1 SEHNR, CDR2 FQNEAQ (reference sequence). V lost 3 bases, J lost 9 bases, and 18 bases lay in between. This CDR3 spans 15 amino acids. The CDR3 nucleotides read TGTGCCAGCAGCTTTCACCAGGGAGCCATTGGTGAGCAGTTCTTC. It yields the protein CASSFHQGAIGEQFF.

The chain employs TRBV12-3 or TRBV12-4 and TRBJ2-5; the D gene is possibly TRBD1 (6 bases). The CDR3 contains 15 residues. Trimming stripped 5 bases from V and 11 bases from J, with 24 bases between. The CDR3 sequence: CASSPGTYTYNEQYF. CDR3 DNA: TGTGCCAGCAGTCCCGGGACATATACCTACAATGAGCAGTACTTC.

This chain connects TRBV20-1 to TRBJ1-2, with D possibly TRBD1 on 6 matching bases. This CDR3 spans 13 amino acids. V gave up 3 bases and J gave up 12 bases, with 20 bases separating them. Germline V gives CDR1 DFQATT, CDR2 SNEGSKA (reference sequence). This chain's CDR3 is CSASQGQNPFNTF. The CDR3 nucleotides are TGCAGTGCTAGCCAGGGGCAAAACCCGTTTAACACCTTC.

As for this clonotype: A read error is possible here, since a much larger clone lies one base away. The rearrangement links TRBV12-3 or TRBV12-4 to TRBJ2-1; no firm D call. V gave up 8 bases and J gave up 5 bases, with 13 bases separating them. The CDR3 has 13 residues. CDR3 nucleotide sequence: TGTGCCAGCGGTTGGACGGCGGACAATGAGCAGTTCTTC. Its translation is CASGWTADNEQFF.

CDR3 protein: CAISGSYEAGGNNNEQFF. The DNA of the CDR3 is TGTGCCATCAGTGGAAGCTACGAAGCGGGGGGAAACAACAATGAGCAGTTCTTC. The V gene is TRBV10-3, the J gene TRBJ2-1, with 9 bases matching TRBD2. Germline CDR1 is ENHRY and CDR2 is SYGVKD. The ends lost 4 bases at V and 5 bases at J; junction bases unmatched: 15. The CDR3 sequence is 18 residues long.

The chain couples TRBV27 to TRBJ1-1; 8 nucleotides agree with TRBD1. CDR1 is MNHEY and CDR2 is SMNVEV in the germline V gene (reference sequence). This CDR3 region has 15 residues. The J segment lost 0 bases and the V segment lost 7 bases, leaving 7 bases of the junction unmatched. The CDR3 region is CASTTGGRLNTEAFF. CDR3 coding DNA: TGTGCCAGCACAACAGGGGGTAGATTGAACACTGAAGCTTTCTTT.

This chain connects TRBV20-1 to TRBJ1-2; 8 nucleotides align to TRBD1. Unmatched junction bases numbered 5, after V lost 2 bases and J lost 3 bases. The CDR3 has 14 amino acids. The germline V gene has CDR1 DFQATT and CDR2 SNEGSKA (reference sequence). The CDR3 here is CSARRQGAYYGYTF. In nucleotides, the CDR3 is TGCAGTGCTAGACGCCAGGGGGCTTACTATGGCTACACCTTC.

This clonotype was counted between two and nine times. The chain has TRBV7-9 and TRBJ1-2; the match to TRBD1 covers 8 bases. V lost 7 bases to trimming and J lost 8 bases; unmatched junction nucleotides: 12. Germline V CDR1 and CDR2: SEHNR, FQNEAQ (reference sequence). The length of the CDR3 is 14 residues. In DNA form, the CDR3 reads TGTGCCAGCACGCCGATCCTGGACAGGGACGGCTACACCTTC. Protein product: CASTPILDRDGYTF.

The rearrangement uses TRBV6-6 and TRBJ2-7, with 8 bases identical to TRBD1. The CDR3 totals 15 residues. CDR1 is MNHNY and CDR2 is SVGAGI in the germline V gene (reference sequence). V lost 1 base, J lost 7 bases, and 9 bases stayed unmatched. The CDR3: CASSYLRGQDNEQYF. CDR3 sequence (DNA): TGTGCCAGCAGTTACTTGAGGGGACAGGACAATGAGCAGTACTTC.

The V gene is TRBV11-3, the J gene TRBJ2-2, with D tentatively TRBD1 or TRBD2 (5 bases each). This CDR3 has 16 residues. V dropped 5 bases and J dropped 4 bases, with 17 bases sitting between them. Germline lookup yields CDR1 SGHNT and CDR2 YENEEA. The CDR3 DNA is TGTGCCAGCAGCCGTTCCACGGGGCGTCTCACCGGGGAGCTGTTTTTT. This codes for CASSRSTGRLTGELFF.

The chain joins TRBV27 to TRBJ2-2, with D hard to call. Trimming pared 6 bases from V and 7 bases from J, leaving 12 bases between. Germline CDR1 MNHEY, CDR2 SMNVEV (reference sequence). The CDR3 loop spans 13 amino acids. DNA for the CDR3: TGTGCCAGCAGACTCGGTCCCGGCGGGGAGCTGTTTTTT. Protein sequence: CASRLGPGGELFF.

This chain links TRBV7-3 with TRBJ1-2; D gene uncertain. Germline V lookup: CDR1 SGHTA, CDR2 FQGTGA. Trimming took 9 bases from V and 5 from J, leaving 13 bases between them. This CDR3 is 12 amino acids long. The CDR3 nucleotides read TGTGCCAGGTTACGGCATATGTATGGCTACACCTTC. It codes for CARLRHMYGYTF.